This T cell receptor beta chain is drawn from a study of shared clonotypes between healthy human individuals (dated by TCRdb to 2020 to 2022). In terms of the full investigation: Three men and a couple of women, aged 18 to 49 years, made up the cohort. Leukapheresis yielded between about 0.85 and 9 billion PBMCs per donor. Blood TCR repertoires of five healthy adults were deeply sequenced to estimate repertoire size and the extent of clonotype sharing between individuals. To increase sequencing depth and limit assay-specific biases, TCR repertoire library preparation and sequencing were carried out by different laboratories using diverse techniques. For each donor, CD4 naive and CD4 memory were each given three plates, CD8 naive was given two plates, and CD8 memory was given one plate.

The CDR3 runs 16 amino acids, cysteine and phenylalanine included. Solely the CDR3 DNA is kept, with 48 bases framed from the first base. CDR1 is given as KGHSH and CDR2 as LQKENI, both from the germline V gene. V and J lose 6 bases and 0 bases, and a span of 17 bases separates them. TCR CDR3 regions were amplified from genomic DNA by multiplex PCR using the deep immunoSEQ assay. Extracted genomic DNA from each cell subset was spread evenly across all wells of several immunoSEQ 96-well plates, with each plate serving as a replicate. For sorted subsets, each replicate PCR was loaded with about 0.2 ug genomic DNA, equivalent to 30,000 or so T cell genomes. The purified libraries were quantified using a Qubit 3.0 fluorometer, sized with a Bioanalyzer 2100, and then quantified again using the KAPA Library Quantification kit. Each immunoSEQ 96-well plate was sequenced on its own single-read 150-cycle Illumina NextSeq 550 flow cell. In the paper's pipeline: The immunoSEQ output contained only junctional sequences without quality scores, so filtering could not match that applied to full-length reads. To assign V/J genes and CDR3, sequences were annotated against IMGT germline references using PyIR, a Python wrapper for IgBLAST v1.9. Reads were removed for weak V/J assignments (E-value above 1e-6), missing CDR3, stop codons, out-of-frame junctions, or ambiguous translated residues. V3J clonotypes were defined by identical inferred V gene, J gene, and CDR3 amino acid sequence. The percentage overlap between two repertoires was calculated by dividing the number of shared unique clonotypes by the size of the smaller repertoire. RTK rarefaction, the Chao1 estimator, and Recon v2.1 estimates of unobserved clonotypes were used to assess repertoire richness. For all TCRbeta clonotypes obtained by the gDNA method from several donors, generation probabilities were computed with OLGA. The clones in this table, taken by TCRdb from immuneACCESS, are in-frame only. Not every clone is retained; where verified, under half of the shortfall comes from an unresolved V gene, and the cause of the rest is unknown. That table supplies the V and J calls and clone size; D and trimming were determined from the DNA. This sample is represented by millions of clones; around 90% of them were singletons. The top ten clonotypes cover 0.11% to 0.15% of the sample.

The donors were healthy, HIV-negative adults with no recently reported acute infections or vaccinations. All donors were Caucasian adults living in Nashville, Tennessee, USA. CD4+ T cells were enriched by magnetic negative selection; naive cells were then positively selected on CD45RA, and the negative fraction formed the memory subset. Blood was collected by leukapheresis, and PBMCs were isolated by Ficoll-Histopaque density gradient centrifugation and then cryopreserved in liquid nitrogen vapor phase. Analytical flow cytometry was used to check the purity and quantity of each magnetically sorted T cell population. Genomic DNA was isolated from every sorted fraction and measured by UV absorbance on a Nanodrop 2000c. Comment on this clone: Its antigen is currently not known. No qualities accompany the bases; no much larger clone lies one base away.

What the study reported, not specific to this receptor: Estimated clonotype richness was generally larger for naive than for memory subsets. Across a few donors, 5% to 6% of naive CD4, approximately 3.6% of naive CD8, 2.3% of memory CD4, and 0.4% to 0.45% of memory CD8 clonotypes were shared. Only blood was sampled, and tissue TCR repertoires likely differ from those in blood. The genetic and exposure-history diversity represented was limited by the small number of donors. Even with the large sequencing depth, rarefaction of the sorted-subset datasets indicated that sequencing was incomplete. Compared with non-shared clonotypes, clonotypes shared by all four sorted-subset donors had higher generation probabilities. Pairwise subsampling led to the expectation that sequencing depth would affect the degree of clonotype sharing among donors.

Recombination linked TRBV18 to TRBJ1-1, with the D gene not clear enough to name. Sequences were obtained from naive CD4+ T cells sorted from blood. Explained via the paper, the cell subset or site label denotes: CD45RA+ positively selected. The TCR originated in a man in his late teens or twenties in good health. The nucleotides read TGTGCCAGCTCTCAAGACACCCAAATCTTGAACACTGAAGCTTTCTTT. Its protein reads: CASSQDTQILNTEAFF.